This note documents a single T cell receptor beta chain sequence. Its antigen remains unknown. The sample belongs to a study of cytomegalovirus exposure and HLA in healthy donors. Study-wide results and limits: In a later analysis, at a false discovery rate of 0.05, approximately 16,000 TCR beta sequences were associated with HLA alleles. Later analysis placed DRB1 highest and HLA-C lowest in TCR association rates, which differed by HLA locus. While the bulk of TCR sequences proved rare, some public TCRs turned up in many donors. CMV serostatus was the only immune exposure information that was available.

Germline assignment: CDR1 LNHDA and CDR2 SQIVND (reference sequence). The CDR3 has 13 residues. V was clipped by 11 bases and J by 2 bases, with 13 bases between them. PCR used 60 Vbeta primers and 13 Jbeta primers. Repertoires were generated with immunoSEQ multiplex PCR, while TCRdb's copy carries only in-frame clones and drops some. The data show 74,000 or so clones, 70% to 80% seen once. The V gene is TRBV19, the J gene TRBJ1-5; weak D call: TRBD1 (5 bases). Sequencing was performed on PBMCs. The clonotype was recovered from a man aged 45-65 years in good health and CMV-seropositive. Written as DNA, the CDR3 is TGTGCCGGGGGGGAAACAGGCAATCAGCCCCAGCATTTT. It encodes CAGGETGNQPQHF.